The 7 T cell receptor beta chains listed next were all sequenced from one sample in a study of blood T cell repertoires in COVID-19. Assay: immunoSEQ multiplex PCR; the TCRdb copy retains only in-frame clones and omits some. This sample has about 220,000 clones; about four fifths occur once, and the top ten carry approximately 3.1%. The specimen was PBMCs or T cells enriched from blood (not recorded which). These receptors all come from a woman aged 55-70 years who had recovered from COVID-19.

V gene TRBV19 combines with J gene TRBJ1-4; D is undetermined. V gave up 1 base and J gave up 8 bases, with 8 bases separating them. CDR1 is LNHDA and CDR2 is SQIVND in the germline V gene (reference sequence). The CDR3 is 13 amino acids. Here the CDR3 reads CASSIVGGEKLFF. In DNA, the CDR3 is TGTGCCAGTAGTATAGTTGGCGGGGAAAAACTGTTTTTT.

CDR3 region: CATSRDTGNYGYTF. CDR3 in DNA: TGTGCCACCAGCAGAGACACAGGGAACTATGGCTACACCTTC. This chain uses TRBV15 with TRBJ1-2, with a possible D match to TRBD1 (6 bases). This CDR3 is built from 14 residues. Trimming took off 0 bases at V and 2 bases at J, with 7 bases between the two ends. Per the germline V gene, CDR1 is LNHNV and CDR2 is YYDKDF (reference sequence).

The rearrangement uses TRBV7-8 and TRBJ2-1; a possible D gene is TRBD2 (6 bases). The CDR3 is 15 amino acids. Germline CDR1 and CDR2: SGHVS and FQNEAQ. With 1 base removed from V and 2 bases from J, the gap between germline ends came to 9 bases. The CDR3 DNA reads TGTGCCAGCAGCTTAGGGTTAGCGGCCTACAATGAGCAGTTCTTC. Translation: CASSLGLAAYNEQFF.

This clone came up once. The chain joins TRBV5-1 to TRBJ2-2, with 11 bases identical to TRBD1. J was trimmed by 6 bases and V by 4 bases; bases with no gene match: 8. This CDR3 contains 16 residues. From germline, CDR1 is SGHRS and CDR2 YFSETQ. The CDR3 sequence: CASSRVPGQGAGELFF. CDR3 in DNA: TGCGCCAGCAGCCGCGTCCCGGGACAGGGGGCCGGGGAGCTGTTTTTT.

The chain joins TRBV11-2 to TRBJ2-2, with D perhaps TRBD1 (6 bases). The CDR3 runs 14 residues. Trimming removed 6 bases from V and 7 bases from J, with 15 bases in between. Germline lookup yields CDR1 SGHAT and CDR2 FQNNGV. Written as DNA, the CDR3 is TGTGCCAGCAGGAGGGACCGGGACATCGGGGAGCTGTTTTTT. Translating gives CASRRDRDIGELFF.

The V gene is TRBV11-2, the J gene TRBJ1-2; D is undetermined. V lost 5 bases to trimming and J lost 4 bases, with 17 bases between them. This CDR3 region has 15 residues. Germline CDR1 reads SGHAT; CDR2 reads FQNNGV. Here the CDR3 DNA reads TGTGCCAGCAGCCGTAGTGGGCCGGAATCCTATGGCTACACCTTC. Residues: CASSRSGPESYGYTF. Full variable domain (remainder filled in from reference TRBV11-2 and TRBJ1-2): EAGVAQSPRYKIIEKRQSVAFWCNPISGHATLYWYQQILGQGPKLLIQFQNNGVVDDSQLPKDRFSAERLKGVDSTLKIQPAKLEDSAVYLCASSRSGPESYGYTFGSGTRLTVV.

This chain links TRBV7-2 with TRBJ2-1; 9 nucleotides match TRBD2. This CDR3 comprises 15 residues. The germline V gene has CDR1 SGHTA and CDR2 FQGNSA. V gave up 5 bases and J gave up 9 bases; unmatched junction bases: 11. The CDR3 protein is CASSPSGLAGPEQFF. DNA of the CDR3: TGTGCCAGCAGCCCATCTGGGCTAGCGGGGCCTGAGCAGTTCTTC.